Shown below are 19 T cell receptor beta chains from a single sample sequenced in a study of glioma-infiltrating T cells. TCR alpha and beta CDR3 regions were amplified from RNA using iRepertoire nested multiplex PCR. TCRdb processed the multiplex PCR reads anew with MiXCR; each CDR3 protein has one entry. The repertoire holds about 130,000 distinct CDR3 sequences, with about 23% as singletons. Sequenced: glioma tissue, nonneoplastic brain tissue, or PBMCs (not recorded which). The origin of the receptors is a human donor with low-grade glioma or glioblastoma, undergoing nonglioma brain surgery, or in good health (not recorded which).

The CDR3 DNA reads TGTGCCAGCAGCTTGAACTTCATAGGGGACTCTGGGGCCAACGTCCTGACTTTC. Amino acids: CASSLNFIGDSGANVLTF. This chain joins TRBV13 and TRBJ2-6; D is possibly TRBD1 (5 bases). The CDR3 consists of 18 residues. Looked up from germline, CDR1 is PRHDT and CDR2 is FYEKMQ (reference sequence). V lost 3 bases and J lost 0, with 15 bases in between.

A few counts support this clonotype. The chain uses TRBV3-1 and TRBJ1-1, with a tentative D call TRBD1 (6 bases). The CDR3 loop spans 14 amino acids. Between the trimmed V and J ends, which lost 2 bases and 4 bases, there was a span of 11 bases. CDR1 is LGHDT and CDR2 is YNNKEL in the germline V gene (reference sequence). The CDR3 sequence is CASSQTPGVTEAFF. As DNA, the CDR3 is TGTGCCAGCAGCCAAACTCCAGGGGTCACTGAAGCTTTCTTT.

The chain uses TRBV13 and TRBJ2-7, with TRBD2 matching 10 bases. Germline V CDR1 and CDR2: PRHDT, FYEKMQ (reference sequence). The length of the CDR3 is 15 residues. V shed 4 bases, J shed 3 bases, and the junction held 6 bases outside the gene matches. The CDR3 loop reads CASSSRLAGHYEQYF. DNA for the CDR3: TGTGCCAGCAGCTCCCGACTAGCGGGCCACTACGAGCAGTACTTC.

This clonotype has a count of ten or more. The V gene is TRBV20-1, the J gene TRBJ2-7, with 8 bases that match TRBD1. With 0 bases clipped from V and 6 bases from J, the junction kept 1 base outside the gene matches. The CDR3 length is 12 residues. Germline V gene lookup returns CDR1 DFQATT and CDR2 SNEGSKA (reference sequence). The CDR3 spells CSAREDRAEQYF. The DNA of the CDR3 is TGCAGTGCTAGAGAGGACAGGGCCGAGCAGTACTTC.

This clonotype was counted many times. The chain uses TRBV19 and TRBJ1-1; D remains unclear. Between the trimmed V and J ends, which lost 3 bases and 2 bases, there was a span of 10 bases. The germline V gene encodes CDR1 LNHDA and CDR2 SQIVND (reference sequence). The CDR3 is made up of 14 amino acids. CDR3 sequence reads: CASSITDLNTEAFF. CDR3 in DNA: TGTGCCAGTAGTATCACAGACCTTAACACTGAAGCTTTCTTT.

Of note for this clonotype: A single base separates this from a much larger clone, so it may be a read error. The chain recombines TRBV7-9 with TRBJ1-3; a weak D match, TRBD1 (6 bases). CDR1 is SEHNR and CDR2 is FQNEAQ in the germline V gene (reference sequence). V shed 5 bases and J shed 5 bases, with 16 bases lying between them. The CDR3 totals 15 residues. The CDR3 region is CASSLYGQTRNTIYF. As DNA, the CDR3 is TGTGCCAGCAGCCTTTACGGACAGACTAGAAACACCATATATTTT.

Points on this clonotype: Since a much larger clone is just one base distant, this may be a read error. The conserved phenylalanine or tryptophan is not found at the CDR3 terminus, so this likely reflects a read error. The chain couples TRBV19 to TRBJ1-2, with TRBD1 as a possible D gene (5 bases). The germline CDR1 and CDR2 sequences are LNHDA and SQIVND (reference sequence). The CDR3 consists of 15 residues. Between the trimmed V and J ends, which lost 3 bases and 3 bases, there was a span of 14 bases. The CDR3 DNA reads as TGTGCCAGTAGTATCGGGGGAGCAGGCCACTATGGCTACACCTTA. Residues: CASSIGGAGHYGYTL.

Concerning this clonotype: A much larger clonotype is one base distant, so this may be a read error. The rearrangement joins TRBV14 to TRBJ1-2, with 8 bases matching TRBD1. Germline V gives CDR1 SGHDN, CDR2 FVKESK. The CDR3 spans 16 residues. In nucleotides, the CDR3 is TGTGCCAGCATCCAAGATATGGGACAGGTTTACTATGGCTACACCTTC. Protein sequence: CASIQDMGQVYYGYTF.

This clonotype was seen many times. This sequence joins TRBV6-6 and TRBJ2-5; tentative D call: TRBD1 (6 bases). V was shortened by 0 bases and J by 6 bases, with 11 bases between the two germline ends. This CDR3 has 14 residues. CDR1 and CDR2 from the germline V gene are MNHNY and SVGAGI (reference sequence). The CDR3 nucleotides are TGTGCCAGCAGTTACTCGACAGGAATTAAGACCCAGTACTTC. Translating gives CASSYSTGIKTQYF.

The chain combines TRBV29-1 with TRBJ2-1; 9 nucleotides match TRBD1. This CDR3 contains 13 residues. Germline assignment: CDR1 SQVTM and CDR2 ANQGSEA. V shed 4 bases and J 7 bases; nucleotides not matched to a gene: 5. Written as DNA, the CDR3 is TGCAGCGTTGGGACAGGGGCCAGGAATGAGCAGTTCTTC. Translation gives CSVGTGARNEQFF.

This clonotype was seen repeatedly, ten times or more. The rearrangement joins TRBV6-6 to TRBJ2-1; 13 bases are a match to TRBD2. The CDR3 runs to 16 residues. Unmatched junction bases numbered 1, after V lost 0 bases and J lost 5 bases. Germline loops: CDR1 MNHNY, CDR2 SVGAGI (reference sequence). The CDR3 loop is CASSYSTSGGNNEQFF. The CDR3, as DNA: TGTGCCAGCAGTTACTCGACTAGCGGGGGGAACAATGAGCAGTTCTTC.

This clonotype was seen repeatedly, ten times or more. The V and J genes are TRBV5-5 and TRBJ2-5; D remains ambiguous. This CDR3 is 16 amino acids long. Germline CDR1 reads SGHKS; CDR2 reads YYEKEE (reference sequence). V lost 0 bases to trimming and J lost 0 bases, with 12 bases between them. The CDR3 is CASSLESFLDQETQYF. In DNA, the CDR3 is TGTGCCAGCAGCTTGGAGTCATTCCTTGACCAAGAGACCCAGTACTTC.

In its sample, this clonotype was seen a few times. The V and J genes are TRBV30 and TRBJ1-1, with TRBD1 matching over 9 bases. The germline CDR1 and CDR2 sequences are GTSNPN and SVGIG (reference sequence). The CDR3 consists of 18 residues. Trimming at V came to 8 bases and at J to 12 bases, leaving 31 bases not matched to a gene. The CDR3 loop reads CAGRRYRGLIRSRAITFF. CDR3 sequence (DNA): TGTGCCGGAAGACGATACAGGGGGCTGATTCGATCGCGGGCCATCACTTTCTTT.

This clonotype was detected ten times or more. The junction differs from germline at one of its ends, possibly a read error. The chain has TRBV7-7 and TRBJ2-7, with 11 bases fitting TRBD2. CDR3 length: 15 amino acids. Germline CDR1 and CDR2: SSHAT and FNYEAQ (reference sequence). DNA of the CDR3: TGTGCTAGCAGCGTACTAGCGGGGGCCGGCTACGAGCAGTACTTC. This codes for CASSVLAGAGYEQYF.

This clonotype was seen repeatedly, ten times or more. This chain joins TRBV6-2 or TRBV6-3 and TRBJ1-5; D remains unclear. Trimming took 1 base from V and 4 from J, leaving 8 bases between them. The length of the CDR3 is 14 residues. Germline CDR1 MNHEY, CDR2 SVGEGT. In DNA, the CDR3 is TGTGCCAGCAGTTACTTTTCGGGTAATCAGCCCCAGCATTTT. Its translation: CASSYFSGNQPQHF.

The table lists this clonotype with many counts. For the CDR3, the DNA is TGCAGTGCTAGTCGACTAGCTGGCGAGCAGTACTTC. Its protein product is CSASRLAGEQYF. The V and J genes are TRBV20-1 and TRBJ2-7; TRBD2 agrees at 7 bases. The ends lost 3 bases at V and 6 bases at J; junction bases unmatched: 5. The CDR3 length is 12 residues. CDR1 and CDR2 (germline): DFQATT, SNEGSKA (reference sequence).

This clonotype was detected a few times. A single base separates this from a much larger clone, so it may be a read error. The chain couples TRBV4-3 to TRBJ2-3; perhaps TRBD2 as D (6 bases). CDR3 length equals 17 residues. Per the germline V gene, CDR1 is LGHNA and CDR2 is YSLEER. Trimming stripped 0 bases from V and 3 bases from J, with 16 bases between. The DNA for the CDR3 is TGCGCCAGCAGCCAAGAAACCGCGGGGCTAGCGACAGATACGCAGTATTTT. Protein sequence: CASSQETAGLATDTQYF.

This clonotype was counted ten times or more. The rearrangement joins TRBV27 to TRBJ1-5; no firm D call. V was cut by 2 bases and J by 2 bases, with 16 bases left in between. Looked up from germline, CDR1 is MNHEY and CDR2 is SMNVEV (reference sequence). CDR3 length: 17 residues. The CDR3 bases are TGTGCCAGCAGTTTAAACGCAGGTACCTATCGCAATCAGCCCCAGCATTTT. Amino acids: CASSLNAGTYRNQPQHF.

This clonotype was recorded at least ten times. The chain joins TRBV4-1 to TRBJ1-5, with a weak D call TRBD1 (6 bases). CDR1 is MGHRA, CDR2 YSYEKL, per germline. V lost 3 bases to trimming and J lost 1 base, with 10 bases between them. The CDR3 is made up of 15 amino acids. The DNA for the CDR3 is TGCGCCAGCAGCCACGGGCAGGGGAGCAATCAGCCCCAGCATTTT. It specifies CASSHGQGSNQPQHF.